Each of the 8 T cell receptor beta chains below was sequenced from the same sample in a study of OX40 agonist ivuxolimab in advanced cancers. The library was prepared using the immunoSEQ multiplex PCR assay. In TCRdb, the immuneACCESS table is reduced to in-frame sequences with V and J assigned. These tables do not hold every clone; where another copy was compared, an unresolved V gene accounts for under half, and the others remain unexplained. The sample contains roughly 80,000 clones, about 86% of them found a single time. The ten largest make up roughly 1.8% of the sample. Sample: CD4+ or CD8+ T cells sorted from blood, taken in a trial of the OX40 agonist ivuxolimab. The receptors come from an adult with an advanced solid tumor such as melanoma, head and neck, liver or kidney cancer.

The rearrangement joins TRBV28 to TRBJ2-3; D is perhaps TRBD2 (5 bases). The germline V gene encodes CDR1 MDHEN and CDR2 SYDVKM. Trimming removed 6 bases from V and 2 bases from J, with 12 bases in between. This CDR3 is built from 14 residues. The CDR3 DNA reads as TGTGCCAGCAGACCCAGCGGCTTCACAGATACGCAGTATTTT. Encoded protein: CASRPSGFTDTQYF.

The V and J genes are TRBV5-4 and TRBJ2-1, with TRBD2 identical over 12 bases. V trimming: 0 bases; J trimming: 2 bases; junction bases outside the gene matches: 0. The germline V gene has CDR1 SGHNT and CDR2 YYREEE (reference sequence). CDR3 size: 16 residues. CDR3 DNA: TGTGCCAGCAGCTTGGGACTAGCGGGGGCCTACAATGAGCAGTTCTTC. Residues: CASSLGLAGAYNEQFF. The entire variable domain, with the rest obtained from reference TRBV5-4 and TRBJ2-1, is as follows: ETGVTQSPTHLIKTRGQQVTLRCSSQSGHNTVSWYQQALGQGPQFIFQYYREEENGRGNFPPRFSGLQFPNYSSELNVNALELDDSALYLCASSLGLAGAYNEQFFGPGTRLTVL.

The chain recombines TRBV19 with TRBJ1-3, with TRBD1 as a possible D gene (5 bases). In germline, CDR1 is LNHDA, CDR2 SQIVND (reference sequence). The CDR3 runs 16 residues. V was pared by 1 base and J by 0 bases, with 10 bases between. CDR3 protein: CASSIAHTGSGNTIYF. CDR3 coding DNA: TGTGCCAGTAGTATAGCCCACACAGGCTCTGGAAACACCATATATTTT.

The rearrangement uses TRBV28 and TRBJ2-3; TRBD1 matches 9 bases. After removal of 4 bases from V and 1 base from J, the junction contained 6 bases not matched to a gene. This CDR3 comprises 16 residues. The germline CDR1 and CDR2 sequences are MDHEN and SYDVKM. In DNA, the CDR3 is TGTGCCAGCAGTTCCATGTGGACAGGGGGCACAGATACGCAGTATTTT. This encodes CASSSMWTGGTDTQYF.

The CDR3 spells CASSVEEGGRTDTQYF. Here the CDR3 DNA reads TGTGCCAGCAGCGTAGAAGAGGGAGGAAGAACAGATACGCAGTATTTT. The chain couples TRBV9 to TRBJ2-3; D is perhaps TRBD2 (6 bases). This CDR3 is built from 16 residues. Germline V gives CDR1 SGDLS, CDR2 YYNGEE. Trimming left V 0 bases short and J 3 bases short, with 14 bases between. The variable domain in full, completed from reference TRBV9 and TRBJ2-3, reads DSGVTQTPKHLITATGQRVTLRCSPRSGDLSVYWYQQSLDQGLQFLIQYYNGEERAKGNILERFSAQQFPDLHSELNLSSLELGDSALYFCASSVEEGGRTDTQYFGPGTRLTVL.

This clone was recorded once. The V gene is TRBV5-6, the J gene TRBJ2-7, with a weak D call TRBD1 (5 bases). V was trimmed by 4 bases and J by 2 bases, leaving 13 bases between them. CDR3 size: 14 residues. Germline values: CDR1 SGHDT, CDR2 YYEEEE. The CDR3 DNA reads TGTGCCAGCAGCCCCGGTGACAGTCCCTACGAGCAGTACTTC. Its translation is CASSPGDSPYEQYF.

The chain links TRBV9 to TRBJ1-2, with 7 nucleotides matching TRBD1. J gave up 0 bases and V 4 bases, and 12 bases lay outside the gene matches. The CDR3 is 17 residues long. Germline V CDR1 and CDR2: SGDLS, YYNGEE. The CDR3 DNA follows: TGTGCCAGCAGCCCAGTATTCAGGACAGGACCTAACTATGGCTACACCTTC. Protein product: CASSPVFRTGPNYGYTF.

This clone was seen only a few times. The V and J genes are TRBV7-2 and TRBJ2-2; no reliable D call. CDR1 is SGHTA, CDR2 FQGNSA, per germline. This CDR3 spans 12 amino acids. The V end lost 0 bases, the J end lost 9 bases, and 5 bases lay between the germline ends. CDR3 in DNA: TGTGCCAGCAGCTTAGCGCAGAGGGAGCTGTTTTTT. Translated, it gives CASSLAQRELFF.